One sample yielded the 17 T cell receptor beta chains listed below, sequenced in a study of molecular identifiers for immune sequencing clone quantification. TCRdb fed the PCR reads into MiXCR, producing one record per CDR3 protein. Of about 640,000 distinct CDR3 sequences in the sample, roughly 21% were seen once. The sample consisted of naive CD8+ T cells from blood, with Jurkat cell RNA spiked in. Stated subset: FACS-sorted CD8+CD4-CCR7+CD45RA+ naive T cells. The receptors here all came from a human donor in good health. Some libraries in this study had Jurkat cell RNA spiked in.

A remark on this clonotype: A much larger clone sits a single nucleotide away, making a read error possible. V usage is TRBV29-1 and J usage is TRBJ2-1; possibly TRBD1 or TRBD2 for D (7 bases each). CDR1 and CDR2 from the germline V gene are SQVTM and ANQGSEA. The CDR3 runs 16 residues. The CDR3 nucleotides are TGCAGCGTTCAGGGGGGGGTAGCCTTCCCCTACAATGAGCAGCTCTTC. This sequence encodes CSVQGGVAFPYNEQLF.

This clonotype has only a few counts. The CDR3 DNA reads as TGTGCCTGGAACAGCGGGCTTCAGCCCCAGCATTTT. Translated: CAWNSGLQPQHF. This chain uses TRBV30 with TRBJ1-5; the D is unclear. In germline, CDR1 is GTSNPN, CDR2 SVGIG (reference sequence). V lost 4 bases and J 6 bases, leaving 10 bases between the germline ends. CDR3 length: 12 residues.

This clonotype was counted a few times. The gene calls are TRBV19 and TRBJ2-7; D may be TRBD1 (6 bases). The CDR3 has 13 residues. CDR1 is LNHDA and CDR2 is SQIVND in the germline V gene (reference sequence). With 9 bases removed from V and 1 base from J, the gap between germline ends came to 13 bases. This chain's CDR3 is CASALGHSYEQYF. The CDR3 DNA is TGTGCCAGCGCCTTGGGACATTCCTACGAGCAGTACTTC.

This clonotype has more than one count but fewer than ten. The rearrangement joins TRBV5-5 to TRBJ1-2; the D is unclear. Germline V gives CDR1 SGHKS, CDR2 YYEKEE (reference sequence). V gave up 0 bases and J gave up 0 bases, with 9 bases separating them. CDR3 length: 15 residues. The CDR3 DNA is TGTGCCAGCAGCTTGGTCGGCAGCCCTAACTATGGCTACACCTTC. Encoded protein: CASSLVGSPNYGYTF.

This clonotype appeared many times. This sequence joins TRBV20-1 and TRBJ1-3, with no clear D. This CDR3 has 14 amino acids. V was cut by 1 base and J by 1 base, with 8 bases left in between. CDR1 DFQATT and CDR2 SNEGSKA come from the germline V gene (reference sequence). CDR3 in DNA: TGCAGTGCTAGAGTAACAGATTCTGGAAACACCATATATTTT. Translation: CSARVTDSGNTIYF.

A few counts support this clonotype. CDR3 nucleotide sequence: TGTGCCAGCAGTTACTCCGGGACACTCTACAATGAGCAGTTCTTC. Residues: CASSYSGTLYNEQFF. The chain combines TRBV6-5 with TRBJ2-1, with TRBD1 as a possible D gene (6 bases). From germline, CDR1 is MNHEY and CDR2 SVGAGI. CDR3 length: 15 residues. Trimming stripped 0 bases from V and 3 bases from J, with 9 bases between.

This clonotype was seen only a few times. This chain joins TRBV9 and TRBJ2-1; D is unclear. Germline V gene lookup returns CDR1 SGDLS and CDR2 YYNGEE. The germline V and J ends were trimmed by 4 bases and 0 bases, with 14 bases remaining between them. The CDR3 runs to 16 residues. CDR3 loop: CASSPPLAGSYNEQFF. The CDR3 nucleotides are TGTGCCAGCAGCCCGCCCCTGGCCGGCTCCTACAATGAGCAGTTCTTC.

This clonotype was counted once. The chain carries TRBV27 and TRBJ2-1; D not resolved. Germline CDR1 and CDR2: MNHEY and SMNVEV (reference sequence). Trimming removed 7 bases at V and 6 bases at J, with 10 bases between. There are 12 residues in the CDR3. CDR3 nucleotides: TGTGCCAGCAAGCGAACATTCAATGAGCAGTTCTTC. Its translation: CASKRTFNEQFF.

This clonotype was counted at least ten times. The chain couples TRBV28 to TRBJ1-5; 7 positions match TRBD1. This CDR3 has 14 amino acids. CDR1 MDHEN and CDR2 SYDVKM come from the germline V gene. Trimming removed 5 bases from V and 4 bases from J; junction bases left unmatched: 5. CDR3 amino acids: CASSPWDRNQPQHF. CDR3 DNA: TGTGCCAGCAGTCCCTGGGACAGAAATCAGCCCCAGCATTTT.

This clonotype has more than one count but fewer than ten. V is TRBV27 and J is TRBJ2-3; D possibly corresponds to TRBD2 (6 bases). V was clipped by 5 bases and J by 2 bases, with 11 bases between them. In germline, CDR1 is MNHEY, CDR2 SMNVEV (reference sequence). The CDR3 totals 14 residues. CDR3 coding DNA: TGTGCCAGCAGTCCTCGCGGGATCACAGATACGCAGTATTTT. It yields the protein CASSPRGITDTQYF.

This clonotype was seen repeatedly, ten times or more. This chain links TRBV28 with TRBJ2-7; 7 bases agree with TRBD2. V was clipped by 5 bases and J by 4 bases; unmatched bases: 11. CDR1 and CDR2 from the germline V gene are MDHEN and SYDVKM. CDR3 length: 15 amino acids. The CDR3 DNA sequence: TGTGCCAGCAGTACCCGAGTAGTGGGGGGGTACGAGCAGTACTTC. Its protein is CASSTRVVGGYEQYF.

J is TRBJ1-4 and V is TRBV7-9; 7 nucleotides match TRBD1. CDR1 SEHNR and CDR2 FQNEAQ come from the germline V gene (reference sequence). The CDR3 covers 17 residues. V lost 3 bases and J lost 8; bases outside the gene matches: 15. The CDR3 DNA sequence: TGTGCCAGCAGCTTCGCGATAACCGGGACAGAAGTCGAAAAACTGTTTTTT. Its translation: CASSFAITGTEVEKLFF.

The chain links TRBV7-9 to TRBJ1-1; D call uncertain. V shed 0 bases and J shed 7 bases, with 9 bases lying between them. From germline, CDR1 is SEHNR and CDR2 FQNEAQ (reference sequence). The CDR3 loop spans 13 amino acids. In nucleotides, the CDR3 is TGTGCCAGCAGCTTAGCCGCGAGGAATGAAGCTTTCTTT. Translation gives CASSLAARNEAFF.

This clonotype was seen more than once but under ten times. V usage is TRBV20-1 and J usage is TRBJ2-3; D uncertain. Germline values: CDR1 DFQATT, CDR2 SNEGSKA (reference sequence). The CDR3 has 14 amino acids. Trimming cost V 0 bases and J 4 bases, with 11 bases left between them. CDR3: CSARDVARADTQYF. CDR3 in DNA: TGCAGTGCTAGAGATGTCGCCCGGGCAGATACGCAGTATTTT.

The V and J genes are TRBV9 and TRBJ2-7, with 9 bases aligning to TRBD1. This CDR3 is built from 15 residues. J gave up 2 bases and V 4 bases, and 7 bases lay outside the gene matches. Germline CDR1 and CDR2: SGDLS and YYNGEE. CDR3 loop: CASSIGQGKAYEQYF. The CDR3, as DNA: TGTGCCAGCAGCATCGGACAGGGGAAGGCCTACGAGCAGTACTTC.

This clonotype appeared many times. This chain uses TRBV4-3 with TRBJ1-1; weak D call: TRBD1 (6 bases). CDR1 is LGHNA and CDR2 is YSLEER in the germline V gene. CDR3 length: 13 amino acids. The V end was cut by 4 bases, the J end by 8 bases, with 14 bases between. CDR3 residues: CASSPNRVREAFF. For the CDR3, the DNA is TGCGCCAGCAGCCCGAACAGGGTGCGGGAAGCTTTCTTT.

This clonotype was seen repeatedly, ten times or more. The chain couples TRBV27 to TRBJ2-7, with D hard to call. V shed 4 bases and J shed 0 bases, with 10 bases lying between them. CDR3 length equals 14 residues. CDR1 MNHEY and CDR2 SMNVEV come from the germline V gene (reference sequence). DNA for the CDR3: TGTGCCAGCAGTTCCGGACCGGGCTCCTACGAGCAGTACTTC. This codes for CASSSGPGSYEQYF.